This T cell receptor (beta chain) originates from a study of OX40 agonist ivuxolimab in advanced cancers. The table came from immunoSEQ multiplex PCR; TCRdb's copy has only in-frame clones and leaves some out. The table includes over 15,000 clones, approximately 87% detected once. The receptor was derived from an adult with an advanced solid tumor such as melanoma, head and neck, liver or kidney cancer. The sequencing here drew on CD4+ or CD8+ T cells sorted from blood, taken in a trial of the OX40 agonist ivuxolimab.

Here the CDR3 DNA reads TGTGCCAGTAGCATCCTAGAGTCTAGCACAGATACGCAGTATTTT. Translating gives CASSILESSTDTQYF. The rearrangement joins TRBV19 to TRBJ2-3; D unclear. There are 15 residues in the CDR3. V was trimmed by 6 bases and J by 0 bases, leaving 13 bases between them. The germline V gene encodes CDR1 LNHDA and CDR2 SQIVND (reference sequence).